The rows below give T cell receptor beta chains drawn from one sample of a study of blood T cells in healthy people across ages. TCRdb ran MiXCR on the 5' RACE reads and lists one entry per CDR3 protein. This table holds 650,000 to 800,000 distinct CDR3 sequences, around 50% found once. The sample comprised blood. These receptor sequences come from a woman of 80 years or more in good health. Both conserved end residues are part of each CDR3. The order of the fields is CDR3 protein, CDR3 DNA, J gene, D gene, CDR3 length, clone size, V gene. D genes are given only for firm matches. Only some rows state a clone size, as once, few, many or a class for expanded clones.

cdr3_aa: CASTPRTSGGDTQYF
cdr3_nt: TGTGCCAGCACCCCTCGCACTAGCGGGGGGGATACGCAGTATTTT
j_call: TRBJ2-3
d_call: TRBD2
cdr3_length: 15
clone_size: many
v_call: TRBV27

cdr3_aa: CASSPHGSRDTQYF
cdr3_nt: TGCGCCAGCAGCCCCCACGGGAGTCGGGATACGCAGTATTTT
j_call: TRBJ2-3
d_call: NA
cdr3_length: 14
clone_size: many
v_call: TRBV4-1

cdr3_aa: CASSMRDRGTNNYGYTF
cdr3_nt: TGTGCCAGCAGCATGAGGGACAGGGGGACGAATAACTATGGCTACACCTTC
j_call: TRBJ1-2
d_call: TRBD1
cdr3_length: 17
clone_size: few
v_call: TRBV3-1

cdr3_aa: CASSVIDAPGELFF
cdr3_nt: TGTGCCAGCAGCGTAATAGACGCCCCCGGGGAGCTGTTTTTT
j_call: TRBJ2-2
d_call: NA
cdr3_length: 14
clone_size: NA
v_call: TRBV9

cdr3_aa: CASSLATGTLLAKNIQYF
cdr3_nt: TGTGCCAGCAGCTTAGCCACGGGGACACTCTTAGCCAAAAACATTCAGTACTTC
j_call: TRBJ2-4
d_call: NA
cdr3_length: 18
clone_size: NA
v_call: TRBV7-9

cdr3_aa: CSARGQPTGELFF
cdr3_nt: TGCAGTGCAAGGGGACAGCCCACCGGGGAGCTGTTTTTT
j_call: TRBJ2-2
d_call: TRBD1
cdr3_length: 13
clone_size: few
v_call: TRBV20-1

cdr3_aa: CSVVRDRGTNEKLFF
cdr3_nt: TGCAGCGTTGTTCGGGACAGGGGAACTAATGAAAAACTGTTTTTT
j_call: TRBJ1-4
d_call: TRBD1
cdr3_length: 15
clone_size: NA
v_call: TRBV29-1

cdr3_aa: CSVAMWELGQETQYF
cdr3_nt: TGCAGCGTTGCGATGTGGGAACTGGGCCAAGAGACCCAGTACTTC
j_call: TRBJ2-5
d_call: NA
cdr3_length: 15
clone_size: NA
v_call: TRBV29-1

cdr3_aa: CASSSTWRVKNTGELFF
cdr3_nt: TGCGCCAGCAGCTCCACTTGGCGGGTAAAGAACACCGGGGAGCTGTTTTTT
j_call: TRBJ2-2
d_call: NA
cdr3_length: 17
clone_size: few
v_call: TRBV5-1

cdr3_aa: CASSLVAGIVADTQYF
cdr3_nt: TGCGCCAGCAGCTTGGTTGCAGGGATTGTGGCAGATACGCAGTATTTT
j_call: TRBJ2-3
d_call: NA
cdr3_length: 16
clone_size: many
v_call: TRBV5-1

cdr3_aa: CASSLGTSLKGEQFF
cdr3_nt: TGTGCCAGCAGCTTAGGAACGAGCTTGAAGGGAGAGCAGTTCTTC
j_call: TRBJ2-1
d_call: NA
cdr3_length: 15
clone_size: many
v_call: TRBV7-3

cdr3_aa: CASRKQGSSNQPQHF
cdr3_nt: TGTGCCAGCAGAAAACAGGGTTCGAGCAATCAGCCCCAGCATTTT
j_call: TRBJ1-5
d_call: NA
cdr3_length: 15
clone_size: few
v_call: TRBV2

cdr3_aa: CSASGPSPLHF
cdr3_nt: TGCAGTGCTAGTGGACCTTCACCCCTCCACTTT
j_call: TRBJ1-6
d_call: NA
cdr3_length: 11
clone_size: many
v_call: TRBV20-1

cdr3_aa: CASSFQGVGYTF
cdr3_nt: TGTGCCAGCAGTTTCCAAGGGGTCGGCTACACCTTC
j_call: TRBJ1-2
d_call: NA
cdr3_length: 12
clone_size: NA
v_call: TRBV12-3/TRBV12-4